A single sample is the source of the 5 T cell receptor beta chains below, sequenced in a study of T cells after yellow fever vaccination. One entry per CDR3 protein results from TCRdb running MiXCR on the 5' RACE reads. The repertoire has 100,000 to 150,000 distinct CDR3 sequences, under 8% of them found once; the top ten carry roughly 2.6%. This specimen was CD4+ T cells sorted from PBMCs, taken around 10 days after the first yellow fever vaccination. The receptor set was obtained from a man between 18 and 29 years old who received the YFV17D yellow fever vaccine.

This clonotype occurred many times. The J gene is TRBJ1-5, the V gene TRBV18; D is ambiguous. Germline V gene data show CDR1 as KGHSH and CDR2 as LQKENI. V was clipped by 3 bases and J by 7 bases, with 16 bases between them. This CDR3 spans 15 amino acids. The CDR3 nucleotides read TGTGCCAGCTCACCTCGAGGGTCCATGAGCCAGCCCCAGCATTTT. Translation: CASSPRGSMSQPQHF.

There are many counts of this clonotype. The DNA of the CDR3 is TGCAGTGTCCCGACAGGTGGCACAGATACGCAGTATTTT. As protein: CSVPTGGTDTQYF. J is TRBJ2-3 and V is TRBV20-1, with a tentative D call TRBD1 (6 bases). Germline V CDR1 and CDR2: DFQATT, SNEGSKA (reference sequence). Trimming took off 7 bases at V and 1 base at J, with 12 bases between the two ends. The CDR3 consists of 13 residues.

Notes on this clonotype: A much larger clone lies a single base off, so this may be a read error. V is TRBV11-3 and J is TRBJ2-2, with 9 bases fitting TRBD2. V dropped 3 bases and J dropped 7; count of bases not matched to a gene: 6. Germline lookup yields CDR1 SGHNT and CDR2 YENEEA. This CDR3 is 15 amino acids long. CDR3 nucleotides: TGTGCCAGCAGCTTCGAGCGGGGGGCCTACGGGGAGCTGTTTTTT. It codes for CASSFERGAYGELFF. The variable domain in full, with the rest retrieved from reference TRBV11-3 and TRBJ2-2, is EAGVVQSPRYKIIEKKQPVAFWCNPISGHNTLYWYLQNLGQGPELLIRYENEEAVDDSQLPKDRFSAERLKGVDSTLKIQPAELGDSAVYLCASSFERGAYGELFFGEGSRLTVL.

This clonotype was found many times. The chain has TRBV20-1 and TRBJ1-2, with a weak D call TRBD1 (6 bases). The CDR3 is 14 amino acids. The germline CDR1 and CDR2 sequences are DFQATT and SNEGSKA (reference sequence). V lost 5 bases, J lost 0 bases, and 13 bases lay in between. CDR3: CSALQGSANYGYTF. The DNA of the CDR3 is TGCAGTGCTCTACAGGGCAGTGCTAACTATGGCTACACCTTC.

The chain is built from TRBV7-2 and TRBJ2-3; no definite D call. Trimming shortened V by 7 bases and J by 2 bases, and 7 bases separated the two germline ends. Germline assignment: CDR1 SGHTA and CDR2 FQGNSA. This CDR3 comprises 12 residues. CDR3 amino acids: CASTAVTDTQYF. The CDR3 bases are TGTGCCAGCACCGCTGTCACAGATACGCAGTATTTT.